Reported below is one T cell receptor beta chain. Amplified TCR beta CDR3 regions derived from RNA transcripts. Initially, a first-round RT-PCR of the TCR CDR3 employed the HTBI primer set. TCRdb recomputed calls from the multiplex PCR reads with MiXCR, one row per CDR3 protein. The sample lists around 400,000 distinct CDR3 sequences, 15% to 18% occurring once. The sample is drawn from a study of T cells in Graves' hyperthyroidism and ophthalmopathy. Germline CDR1 is SEHNR and CDR2 is FQNEAQ (reference sequence). The CDR3 runs 15 residues. The V and J ends lost 1 base and 2 bases, in that order; junction bases with no gene match: 5.

Material for sequencing was blood. The chain carries TRBV7-9 and TRBJ2-7, with 7 bases that match TRBD2. The receptor was derived from a woman under 30 with Graves' hyperthyroidism that later progressed to Graves' ophthalmopathy. The CDR3 DNA sequence: TGTGCCAGCAGCTTAGGACCAGCGGGGACCTACGAGCAGTACTTC. Translation gives CASSLGPAGTYEQYF.